The present entry profiles one T cell receptor beta chain with its context. This record comes from a study of identical twins. TCRdb reprocessed the 5' RACE reads via MiXCR and lists one record per CDR3 protein. This repertoire shows 200,000 to 250,000 distinct CDR3 sequences, 6.5% found once; its top ten account for 13% to 15%. The CDR3 loop spans 16 amino acids. The V gene lost 4 bases and the J gene lost 4 bases, with 19 bases spanning the gap. Germline values: CDR1 SEHNR, CDR2 FQNEAQ (reference sequence). The same sample was also used in a study of T cells expressing NK-cell markers.

The genes are TRBV7-9 and TRBJ1-1; D is perhaps TRBD1 (6 bases). Sequenced sample: CD8+ T cells sorted from blood. The clonotype was recovered from a woman in her late teens or twenties in good health. CDR3 bases: TGTGCCAGCAGCTGGACGACGGGCAGGGGTGGCACTGAAGCTTTCTTT. It yields the protein CASSWTTGRGGTEAFF.